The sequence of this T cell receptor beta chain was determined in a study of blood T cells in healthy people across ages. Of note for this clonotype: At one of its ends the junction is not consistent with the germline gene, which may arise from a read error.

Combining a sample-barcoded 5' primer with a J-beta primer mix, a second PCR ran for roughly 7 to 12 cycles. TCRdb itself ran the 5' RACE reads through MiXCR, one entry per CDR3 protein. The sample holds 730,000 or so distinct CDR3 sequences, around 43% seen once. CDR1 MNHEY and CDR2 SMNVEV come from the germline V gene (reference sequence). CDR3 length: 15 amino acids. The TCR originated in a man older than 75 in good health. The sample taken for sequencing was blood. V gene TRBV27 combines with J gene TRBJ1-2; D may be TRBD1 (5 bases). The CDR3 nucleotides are TGTGCCAGCAGTTTTTGGGGCGGGAATAACGATGGCTACACCTTC. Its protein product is CASSFWGGNNDGYTF.